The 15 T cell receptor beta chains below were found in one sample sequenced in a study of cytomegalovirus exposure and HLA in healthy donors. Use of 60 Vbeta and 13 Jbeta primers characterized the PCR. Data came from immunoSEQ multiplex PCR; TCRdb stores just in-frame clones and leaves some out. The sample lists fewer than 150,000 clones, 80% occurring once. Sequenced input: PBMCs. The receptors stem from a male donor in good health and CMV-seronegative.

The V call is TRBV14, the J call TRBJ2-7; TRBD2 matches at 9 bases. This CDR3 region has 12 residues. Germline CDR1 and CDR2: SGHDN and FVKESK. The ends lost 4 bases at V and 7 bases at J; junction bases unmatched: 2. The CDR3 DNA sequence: TGTGCCAGCAGCCGGCTAGCGGGGGAGCAGTACTTC. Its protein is CASSRLAGEQYF.

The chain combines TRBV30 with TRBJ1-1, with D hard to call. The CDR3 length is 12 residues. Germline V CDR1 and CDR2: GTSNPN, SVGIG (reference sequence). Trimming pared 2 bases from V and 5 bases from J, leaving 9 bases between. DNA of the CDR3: TGTGCCTGGAGTTTCAGAGGTACTGAAGCTTTCTTT. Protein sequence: CAWSFRGTEAFF. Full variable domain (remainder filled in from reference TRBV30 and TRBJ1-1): SQTIHQWPATLVQPVGSPLSLECTVEGTSNPNLYWYRQAAGRGLQLLFYSVGIGQISSEVPQNLSASRPQDRQFILSSKKLLLSDSGFYLCAWSFRGTEAFFGQGTRLTVV.

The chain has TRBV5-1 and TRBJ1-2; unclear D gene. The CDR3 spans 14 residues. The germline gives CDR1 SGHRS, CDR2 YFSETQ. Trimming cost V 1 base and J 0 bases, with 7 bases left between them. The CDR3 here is CASSLSTANYGYTF. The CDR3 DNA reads TGCGCCAGCAGCTTGTCCACAGCTAACTATGGCTACACCTTC. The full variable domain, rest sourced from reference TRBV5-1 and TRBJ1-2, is KAGVTQTPRYLIKTRGQQVTLSCSPISGHRSVSWYQQTPGQGLQFLFEYFSETQRNKGNFPGRFSGRQFSNSRSEMNVSTLELGDSALYLCASSLSTANYGYTFGSGTRLTVV.

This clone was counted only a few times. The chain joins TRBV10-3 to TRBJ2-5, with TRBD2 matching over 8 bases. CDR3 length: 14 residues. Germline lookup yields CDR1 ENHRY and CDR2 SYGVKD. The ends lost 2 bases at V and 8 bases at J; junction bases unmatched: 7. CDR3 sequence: CAISETGGGKTQYF. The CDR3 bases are TGTGCCATCAGTGAGACCGGGGGGGGGAAAACCCAGTACTTC.

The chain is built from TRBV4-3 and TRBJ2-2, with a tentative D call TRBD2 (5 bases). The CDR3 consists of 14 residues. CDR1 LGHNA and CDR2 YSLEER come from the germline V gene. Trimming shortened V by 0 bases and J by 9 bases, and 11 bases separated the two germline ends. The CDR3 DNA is TGCGCCAGCAGCCAAGAGCGCGGGCCCCGGGAGCTGTTTTTT. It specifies CASSQERGPRELFF.

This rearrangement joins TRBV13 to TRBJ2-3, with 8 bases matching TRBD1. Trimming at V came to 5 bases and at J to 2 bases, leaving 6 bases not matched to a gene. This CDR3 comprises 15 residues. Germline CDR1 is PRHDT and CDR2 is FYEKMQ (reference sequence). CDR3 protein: CASSPRTGPTDTQYF. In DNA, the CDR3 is TGTGCCAGCAGCCCTCGGACAGGGCCCACAGATACGCAGTATTTT.

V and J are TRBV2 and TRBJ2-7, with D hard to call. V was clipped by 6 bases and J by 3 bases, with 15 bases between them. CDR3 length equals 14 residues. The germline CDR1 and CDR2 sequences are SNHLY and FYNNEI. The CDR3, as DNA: TGTGCCAGCAGGATGACATTCTGGAACTACGAGCAGTACTTC. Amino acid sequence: CASRMTFWNYEQYF.

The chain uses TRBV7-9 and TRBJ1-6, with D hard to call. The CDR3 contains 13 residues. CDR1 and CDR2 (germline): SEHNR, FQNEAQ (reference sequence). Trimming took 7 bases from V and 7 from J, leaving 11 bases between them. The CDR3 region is CASKNQRNSPLHF. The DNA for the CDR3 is TGTGCCAGCAAGAATCAGCGCAATTCACCCCTCCACTTT.

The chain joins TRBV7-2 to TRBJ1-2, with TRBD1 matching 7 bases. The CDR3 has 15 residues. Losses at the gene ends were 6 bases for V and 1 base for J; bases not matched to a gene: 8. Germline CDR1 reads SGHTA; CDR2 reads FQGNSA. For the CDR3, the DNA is TGTGCCAGCAGGCGTCAGGGACAGATTAACTATGGCTACACCTTC. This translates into CASRRQGQINYGYTF.

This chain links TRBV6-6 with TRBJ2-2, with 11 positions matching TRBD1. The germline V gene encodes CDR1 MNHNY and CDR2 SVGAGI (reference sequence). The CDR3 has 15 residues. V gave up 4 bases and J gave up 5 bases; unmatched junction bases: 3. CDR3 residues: CASSSGTGGTGELFF. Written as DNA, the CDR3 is TGTGCCAGCAGTTCCGGGACAGGGGGTACCGGGGAGCTGTTTTTT.

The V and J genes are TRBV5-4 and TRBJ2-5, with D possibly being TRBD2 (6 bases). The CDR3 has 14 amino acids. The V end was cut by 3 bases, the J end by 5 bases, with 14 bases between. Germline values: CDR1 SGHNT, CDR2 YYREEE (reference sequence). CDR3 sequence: CASSSGISGETQYF. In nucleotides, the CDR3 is TGTGCCAGCAGCTCCGGCATTAGCGGCGAGACCCAGTACTTC. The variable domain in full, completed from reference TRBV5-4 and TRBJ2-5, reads ETGVTQSPTHLIKTRGQQVTLRCSSQSGHNTVSWYQQALGQGPQFIFQYYREEENGRGNFPPRFSGLQFPNYSSELNVNALELDDSALYLCASSSGISGETQYFGPGTRLLVL.

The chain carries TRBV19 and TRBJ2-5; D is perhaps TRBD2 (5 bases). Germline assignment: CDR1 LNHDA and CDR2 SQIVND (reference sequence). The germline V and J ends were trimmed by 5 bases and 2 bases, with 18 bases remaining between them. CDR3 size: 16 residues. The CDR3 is CASSLLLPTGQETQYF. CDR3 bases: TGTGCCAGTAGTTTACTCCTCCCGACGGGACAAGAGACCCAGTACTTC.

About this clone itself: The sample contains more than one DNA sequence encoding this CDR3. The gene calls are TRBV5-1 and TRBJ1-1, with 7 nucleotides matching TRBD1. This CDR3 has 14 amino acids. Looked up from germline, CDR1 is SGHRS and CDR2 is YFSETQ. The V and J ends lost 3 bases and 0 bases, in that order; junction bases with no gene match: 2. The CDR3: CASSSQGMNTEAFF. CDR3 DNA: TGCGCCAGCAGCTCACAGGGGATGAACACTGAAGCTTTCTTT.

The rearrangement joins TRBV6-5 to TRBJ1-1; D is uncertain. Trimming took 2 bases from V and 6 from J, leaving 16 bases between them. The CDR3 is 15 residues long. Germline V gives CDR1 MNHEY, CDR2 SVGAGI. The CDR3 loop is CASSYDLAGVPEAFF. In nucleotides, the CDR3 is TGTGCCAGCAGTTACGACTTAGCGGGCGTTCCTGAAGCTTTCTTT.

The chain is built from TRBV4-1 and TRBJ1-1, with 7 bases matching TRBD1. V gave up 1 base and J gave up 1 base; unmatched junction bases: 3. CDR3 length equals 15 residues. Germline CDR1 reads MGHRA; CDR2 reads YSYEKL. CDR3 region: CASSQVDRQNTEAFF. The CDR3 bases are TGCGCCAGCAGCCAAGTGGACAGGCAGAACACTGAAGCTTTCTTT.